This TCR beta chain is from a study of PD-L1 blockade in urothelial cancer. In the study overall: T cells numbered a median of approximately 150,000 in the blood samples.

Germline CDR1 reads LGHNA; CDR2 reads YSLEER. Trimming removed 3 bases at V and 0 bases at J, with 12 bases between. CDR3 length equals 16 residues. Clones were read by immunoSEQ multiplex PCR, and TCRdb kept only the in-frame ones, dropping some. The sample contains 72,000 or so clones, roughly 90% of which appear only once. Time point indicated: peripheral blood 6 weeks after treatment start. The receptor's source is a man aged 60 to 75 with urothelial cancer. The rearrangement links TRBV4-3 to TRBJ2-1; TRBD2 might be the D (6 bases). The sample here was PBMCs, taken around atezolizumab (anti-PD-L1) treatment. DNA for the CDR3: TGCGCCAGCAGCCAGGGTTGGGGGGACTCCTACAATGAGCAGTTCTTC. This translates into CASSQGWGDSYNEQFF.